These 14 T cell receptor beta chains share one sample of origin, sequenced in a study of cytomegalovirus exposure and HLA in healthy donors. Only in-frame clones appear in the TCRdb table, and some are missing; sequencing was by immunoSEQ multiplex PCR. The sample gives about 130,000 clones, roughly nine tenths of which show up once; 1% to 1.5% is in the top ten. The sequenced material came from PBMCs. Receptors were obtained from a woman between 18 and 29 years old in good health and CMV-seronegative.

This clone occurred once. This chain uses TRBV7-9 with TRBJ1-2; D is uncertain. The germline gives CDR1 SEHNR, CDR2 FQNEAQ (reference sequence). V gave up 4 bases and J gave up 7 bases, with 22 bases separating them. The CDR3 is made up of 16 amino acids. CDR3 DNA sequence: TGTGCCAGCAGCTCCCAGGCGAACAACCTGGATGGTGGCTACACCTTC. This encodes CASSSQANNLDGGYTF.

The CDR3: CASSTPGGATGELFF. The CDR3 DNA sequence: TGTGCCAGTAGTACCCCAGGGGGAGCCACCGGGGAGCTGTTTTTT. This chain joins TRBV19 and TRBJ2-2; 7 positions match TRBD1. Germline values: CDR1 LNHDA, CDR2 SQIVND (reference sequence). The CDR3 is 15 residues long. V gave up 4 bases and J gave up 4 bases; unmatched junction bases: 6.

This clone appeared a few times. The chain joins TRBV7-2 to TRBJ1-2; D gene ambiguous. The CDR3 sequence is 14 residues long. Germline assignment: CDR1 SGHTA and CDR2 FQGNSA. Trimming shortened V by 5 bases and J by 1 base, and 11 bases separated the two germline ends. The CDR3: CASSAQYYNYGYTF. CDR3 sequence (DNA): TGTGCCAGCAGCGCCCAGTATTATAACTATGGCTACACCTTC.

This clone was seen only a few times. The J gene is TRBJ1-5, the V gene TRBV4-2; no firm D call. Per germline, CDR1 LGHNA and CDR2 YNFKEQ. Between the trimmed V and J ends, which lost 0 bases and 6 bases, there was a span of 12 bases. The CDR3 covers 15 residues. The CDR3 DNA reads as TGTGCCAGCAGCCAAGATCGGAGGGATGGTCAGCCCCAGCATTTT. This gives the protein CASSQDRRDGQPQHF.

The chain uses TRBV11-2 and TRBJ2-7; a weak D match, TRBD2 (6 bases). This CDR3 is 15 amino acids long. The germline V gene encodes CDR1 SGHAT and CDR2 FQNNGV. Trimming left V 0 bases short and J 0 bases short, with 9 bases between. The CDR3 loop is CASSLELGSSYEQYF. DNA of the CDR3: TGTGCCAGCAGCTTAGAGCTCGGGAGCTCCTACGAGCAGTACTTC.

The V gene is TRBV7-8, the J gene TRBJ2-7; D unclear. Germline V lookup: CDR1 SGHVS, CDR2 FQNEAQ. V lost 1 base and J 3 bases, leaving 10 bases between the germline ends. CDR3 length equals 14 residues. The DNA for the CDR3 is TGTGCCAGCAGCTTAGAGCACAGCAACTACGAGCAGTACTTC. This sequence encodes CASSLEHSNYEQYF.

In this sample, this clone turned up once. The CDR3 nucleotides read TGTGCCAGCGGGCGCTCCTACAATGAGCAGTTCTTC. Translation: CASGRSYNEQFF. The V gene is TRBV9, the J gene TRBJ2-1, with D unresolved. The germline CDR1 and CDR2 sequences are SGDLS and YYNGEE. Trimming cost V 7 bases and J 0 bases, with 5 bases left between them. The CDR3 sequence is 12 residues long.

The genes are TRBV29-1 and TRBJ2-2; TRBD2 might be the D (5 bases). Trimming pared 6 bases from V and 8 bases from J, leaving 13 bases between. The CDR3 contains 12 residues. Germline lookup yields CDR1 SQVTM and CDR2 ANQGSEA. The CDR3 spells CSVEAGGGELFF. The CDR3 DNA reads TGCAGCGTGGAGGCGGGTGGGGGGGAGCTGTTTTTT.

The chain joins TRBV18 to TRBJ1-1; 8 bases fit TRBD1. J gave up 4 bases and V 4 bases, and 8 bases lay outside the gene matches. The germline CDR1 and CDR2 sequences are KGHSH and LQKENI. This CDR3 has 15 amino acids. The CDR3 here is CASSLKQGGFTEAFF. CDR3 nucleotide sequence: TGTGCCAGCTCACTCAAACAGGGGGGTTTCACTGAAGCTTTCTTT.

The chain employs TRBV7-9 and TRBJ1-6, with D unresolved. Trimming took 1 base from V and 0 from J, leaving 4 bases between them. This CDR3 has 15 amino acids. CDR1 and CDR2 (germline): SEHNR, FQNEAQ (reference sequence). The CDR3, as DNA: TGTGCCAGCAGCTTAGAGAGCTCCTATAATTCACCCCTCCACTTT. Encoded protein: CASSLESSYNSPLHF.

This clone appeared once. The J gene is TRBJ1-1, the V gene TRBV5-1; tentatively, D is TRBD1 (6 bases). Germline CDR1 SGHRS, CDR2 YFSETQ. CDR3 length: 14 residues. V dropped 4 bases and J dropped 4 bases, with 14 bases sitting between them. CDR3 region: CASSPPGQTTEAFF. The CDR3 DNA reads TGCGCCAGCAGCCCACCGGGACAAACCACTGAAGCTTTCTTT.

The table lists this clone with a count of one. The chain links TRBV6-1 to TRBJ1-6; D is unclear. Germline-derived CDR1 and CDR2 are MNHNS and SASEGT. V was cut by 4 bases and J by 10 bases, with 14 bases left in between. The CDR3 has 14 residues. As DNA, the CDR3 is TGTGCCAGCAGTGGGGAGGGTGAATGGTCACCCCTCCACTTT. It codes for CASSGEGEWSPLHF.

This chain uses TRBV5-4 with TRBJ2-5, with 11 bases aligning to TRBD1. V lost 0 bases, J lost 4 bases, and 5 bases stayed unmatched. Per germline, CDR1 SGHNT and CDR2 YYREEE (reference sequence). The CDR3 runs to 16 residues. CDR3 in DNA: TGTGCCAGCAGCTTGGAGTTCGGGACAGGGGGAGAGACCCAGTACTTC. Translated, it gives CASSLEFGTGGETQYF. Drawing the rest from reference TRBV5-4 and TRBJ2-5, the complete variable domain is ETGVTQSPTHLIKTRGQQVTLRCSSQSGHNTVSWYQQALGQGPQFIFQYYREEENGRGNFPPRFSGLQFPNYSSELNVNALELDDSALYLCASSLEFGTGGETQYFGPGTRLLVL.

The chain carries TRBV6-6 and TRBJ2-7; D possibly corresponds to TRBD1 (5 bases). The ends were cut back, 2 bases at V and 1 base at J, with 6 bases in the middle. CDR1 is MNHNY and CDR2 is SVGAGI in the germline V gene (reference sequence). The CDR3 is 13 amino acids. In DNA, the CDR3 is TGTGCCAGCAGTTACGACAGTTCCTACGAGCAGTACTTC. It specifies CASSYDSSYEQYF.